The clone carrying this T cell receptor beta chain has only a few counts. Antigen unknown. The entry originates in a study of identical twins. The study's findings and limits: A lower insertion count was a feature of abundant cord blood beta clonotypes, with no such feature in memory repertoires.

V was pared by 0 bases and J by 4 bases, with 12 bases between. This CDR3 region has 15 residues. From germline, CDR1 is LNHNV and CDR2 YYDKDF (reference sequence). A template switching step contributed a universal primer site, while unique molecular identifiers were present in the cDNA. In TCRdb, the 5' RACE reads were re-called with MiXCR into one record per CDR3 protein. The sample has 1.5 million to 2 million distinct CDR3 sequences; about 32% are singletons. The rearrangement uses TRBV15 and TRBJ1-1; D perhaps matches TRBD1 (6 bases). This sequence was found in a newborn girl in good health. Sequencing used cord blood. CDR3 in amino acids: CATSRDAGGGTEAFF. DNA for the CDR3: TGTGCCACCAGCAGAGATGCGGGAGGGGGCACTGAAGCTTTCTTT.